These 26 T cell receptor beta chains came from one sample sequenced in a study of cytomegalovirus exposure and HLA in healthy donors. PCR primers comprised 60 Vbeta and 13 Jbeta primers. Repertoires were generated with immunoSEQ multiplex PCR, while TCRdb's copy carries only in-frame clones and drops some. In the table there are 130,000 to 150,000 clones, approximately 83% of which are singletons. The sample comprised PBMCs. The receptors were gathered from a man in his forties in good health and CMV-seropositive.

With regard to this clone: The identical CDR3 is also encoded by other nucleotide sequences in the sample. CDR3 in amino acids: CASSLGQQETQYF. CDR3 nucleotide sequence: TGCGCCAGCAGCTTGGGACAGCAAGAGACCCAGTACTTC. J is TRBJ2-5 and V is TRBV5-1; TRBD1 is a possible D gene (5 bases). V was pared by 0 bases and J by 2 bases, with 5 bases between. The CDR3 runs 13 residues. The germline V gene encodes CDR1 SGHRS and CDR2 YFSETQ.

This clone showed up just once. This chain links TRBV6-5 with TRBJ2-1; perhaps TRBD1 as D (6 bases). This CDR3 spans 13 amino acids. Germline assignment: CDR1 MNHEY and CDR2 SVGAGI. V was pared by 2 bases and J by 8 bases, with 10 bases between. The CDR3 here is CASSYPGVHEQFF. CDR3 bases: TGTGCCAGCAGTTACCCAGGGGTCCATGAGCAGTTCTTC.

The rearrangement links TRBV7-8 to TRBJ2-7; TRBD1 is a possible D gene (6 bases). The V gene lost 5 bases and the J gene lost 7 bases, with 24 bases spanning the gap. The CDR3 is 16 amino acids. Germline V gene data show CDR1 as SGHVS and CDR2 as FQNEAQ. The DNA of the CDR3 is TGTGCCAGCAGCCTAATGGAAGGACAGCTCCTGTCAGAGCAGTACTTC. It encodes CASSLMEGQLLSEQYF.

CDR3 protein: CASSLTGGNQPQHF. CDR3 nucleotides: TGTGCCAGCAGCCTGACAGGGGGGAATCAGCCCCAGCATTTT. This chain uses TRBV6-5 with TRBJ1-5; 9 nucleotides agree with TRBD1. Germline V gives CDR1 MNHEY, CDR2 SVGAGI. Trimming took 6 bases from V and 4 from J; bases not matched to a gene: 4. The CDR3 spans 14 residues.

The rearrangement uses TRBV2 and TRBJ1-3, with TRBD1 matching 7 bases. This CDR3 region has 16 residues. Trimming at V came to 6 bases and at J to 0 bases, leaving 8 bases not matched to a gene. Per the germline V gene, CDR1 is SNHLY and CDR2 is FYNNEI. CDR3 residues: CASRVDGQVSGNTIYF. The DNA for the CDR3 is TGTGCCAGCAGGGTCGATGGACAGGTCTCTGGAAACACCATATATTTT. The full variable domain, with the rest looked up from reference TRBV2 and TRBJ1-3, is EPEVTQTPSHQVTQMGQEVILRCVPISNHLYFYWYRQILGQKVEFLVSFYNNEISEKSEIFDDQFSVERPDGSNFTLKIRSTKLEDSAMYFCASRVDGQVSGNTIYFGEGSWLTVV.

The J gene is TRBJ1-1, the V gene TRBV7-9, with TRBD1 identical over 7 bases. The CDR3 contains 15 residues. With V trimmed by 0 bases and J by 2 bases, 3 bases remained unmatched. Germline V gene sequence: CDR1 SEHNR, CDR2 FQNEAQ (reference sequence). The CDR3 spells CASSLAGQPNTEAFF. CDR3 sequence (DNA): TGTGCCAGCAGCTTAGCGGGACAGCCCAACACTGAAGCTTTCTTT.

This rearrangement joins TRBV7-9 to TRBJ1-1; no clear D gene. Germline CDR1 SEHNR, CDR2 FQNEAQ (reference sequence). This CDR3 region has 12 residues. The V and J ends lost 2 bases and 6 bases respectively, with 7 bases between them. CDR3 in amino acids: CASSLTRSEAFF. The DNA for the CDR3 is TGTGCCAGCAGCTTAACAAGATCTGAAGCTTTCTTT.

This chain links TRBV30 with TRBJ1-2; weak D call: TRBD1 (5 bases). The germline V and J ends were trimmed by 3 bases and 4 bases, with 12 bases remaining between them. The CDR3 has 13 residues. Per the germline V gene, CDR1 is GTSNPN and CDR2 is SVGIG (reference sequence). The CDR3 sequence is CAWRPPGVYGYTF. The DNA for the CDR3 is TGTGCCTGGAGACCTCCGGGGGTCTATGGCTACACCTTC. The full variable domain, in which reference TRBV30 and TRBJ1-2 provide the parts outside the CDR3, is SQTIHQWPATLVQPVGSPLSLECTVEGTSNPNLYWYRQAAGRGLQLLFYSVGIGQISSEVPQNLSASRPQDRQFILSSKKLLLSDSGFYLCAWRPPGVYGYTFGSGTRLTVV.

The CDR3 bases are TGTGCCAGCAGCTTAATAAGGGAGAGCGAGCAGTACTTC. Amino acid sequence: CASSLIRESEQYF. The gene calls are TRBV11-3 and TRBJ2-7, with D perhaps TRBD2 (5 bases). Trimming cost V 2 bases and J 6 bases, with 11 bases left between them. CDR3 length equals 13 residues. Germline lookup yields CDR1 SGHNT and CDR2 YENEEA. The entire variable domain, with the rest obtained from reference TRBV11-3 and TRBJ2-7, is as follows: EAGVVQSPRYKIIEKKQPVAFWCNPISGHNTLYWYLQNLGQGPELLIRYENEEAVDDSQLPKDRFSAERLKGVDSTLKIQPAELGDSAVYLCASSLIRESEQYFGPGTRLTVT.

The rearrangement joins TRBV30 to TRBJ1-5, with 10 bases that match TRBD1. This CDR3 is built from 15 residues. The germline V gene encodes CDR1 GTSNPN and CDR2 SVGIG (reference sequence). V was clipped by 3 bases and J by 6 bases; unmatched bases: 8. The CDR3 sequence: CAWSARDRGIQPQHF. CDR3 bases: TGTGCCTGGAGCGCTAGGGACAGGGGAATTCAGCCCCAGCATTTT.

This chain connects TRBV5-1 to TRBJ1-3, with D possibly being TRBD1 (6 bases). This CDR3 region has 16 residues. Germline assignment: CDR1 SGHRS and CDR2 YFSETQ. V gave up 4 bases and J gave up 0 bases, with 14 bases separating them. CDR3 residues: CASSAVTGLSGNTIYF. In DNA form, the CDR3 reads TGCGCCAGCAGCGCGGTGACAGGACTCTCTGGAAACACCATATATTTT.

The rearrangement links TRBV15 to TRBJ2-7; 7 bases map to TRBD1. This CDR3 is 14 amino acids long. The germline V gene encodes CDR1 LNHNV and CDR2 YYDKDF (reference sequence). V was clipped by 3 bases and J by 1 base; unmatched bases: 3. The CDR3 nucleotides are TGTGCCACCAGCAGGGACAGGACTTCCTACGAGCAGTACTTC. It translates to CATSRDRTSYEQYF.

This clone was seen a few times. J is TRBJ1-1 and V is TRBV4-1; D might be TRBD1 (6 bases). The CDR3 has 14 amino acids. The ends were cut back, 3 bases at V and 1 base at J, with 9 bases in the middle. Germline V CDR1 and CDR2: MGHRA, YSYEKL. As DNA, the CDR3 is TGCGCCAGCAGCCAGGCCAGGGGGAACACTGAAGCTTTCTTT. Its protein is CASSQARGNTEAFF.

The chain recombines TRBV30 with TRBJ1-3; no reliable D call. V was trimmed by 0 bases and J by 0 bases, leaving 9 bases between them. Germline assignment: CDR1 GTSNPN and CDR2 SVGIG (reference sequence). CDR3 length: 15 amino acids. The CDR3 DNA is TGTGCCTGGAGTGTCGACTCCCGCTCTGGAAACACCATATATTTT. Translated, it gives CAWSVDSRSGNTIYF.

The chain employs TRBV6-1 and TRBJ2-3; 9 bases map to TRBD2. J lost 8 bases, V lost 3 bases, and 6 bases had no gene match. This CDR3 contains 14 residues. Germline assignment: CDR1 MNHNS and CDR2 SASEGT. The CDR3 is CASSELAGRGTQYF. DNA of the CDR3: TGTGCCAGCAGTGAGCTAGCGGGACGAGGTACGCAGTATTTT.

This clone was seen just once. The chain has TRBV2 and TRBJ1-6, with 7 nucleotides matching TRBD1. This CDR3 is 14 amino acids long. Trimming cost V 6 bases and J 7 bases; bases outside gene matches: 6. CDR1 SNHLY and CDR2 FYNNEI come from the germline V gene. CDR3 sequence reads: CASRPTGVNSPLHF. In DNA, the CDR3 is TGTGCCAGCAGGCCCACAGGGGTAAATTCACCCCTCCACTTT.

V usage is TRBV9 and J usage is TRBJ2-7; 7 nucleotides line up with TRBD1. Losses at the gene ends were 4 bases for V and 6 bases for J; bases not matched to a gene: 7. Per germline, CDR1 SGDLS and CDR2 YYNGEE. There are 13 residues in the CDR3. The CDR3, as DNA: TGTGCCAGCAGCAAAACAGGGGCGCTCGAGCAGTACTTC. This encodes CASSKTGALEQYF. The full variable domain, with the rest looked up from reference TRBV9 and TRBJ2-7, is DSGVTQTPKHLITATGQRVTLRCSPRSGDLSVYWYQQSLDQGLQFLIQYYNGEERAKGNILERFSAQQFPDLHSELNLSSLELGDSALYFCASSKTGALEQYFGPGTRLTVT.

This clone has only one observation. This sequence joins TRBV5-1 and TRBJ1-2; D remains ambiguous. This CDR3 contains 14 residues. V lost 3 bases and J lost 5, with 14 bases in between. CDR1 is SGHRS, CDR2 YFSETQ, per germline. The CDR3 is CASSSLPGEYGYTF. The CDR3, as DNA: TGCGCCAGCAGCTCCCTTCCCGGGGAATATGGCTACACCTTC.

This clone was observed a few times. V is TRBV9 and J is TRBJ2-5; 8 bases agree with TRBD2. CDR3 length: 15 residues. Germline V gene data show CDR1 as SGDLS and CDR2 as YYNGEE. V shed 3 bases, J shed 3 bases, and the junction held 7 bases outside the gene matches. CDR3: CASSGLSGGKETQYF. Written as DNA, the CDR3 is TGTGCCAGCAGCGGACTAAGCGGGGGAAAAGAGACCCAGTACTTC.

V and J are TRBV19 and TRBJ1-2; 7 positions agree with TRBD1. This CDR3 is built from 13 residues. Germline lookup yields CDR1 LNHDA and CDR2 SQIVND (reference sequence). V lost 6 bases to trimming and J lost 4 bases; unmatched junction nucleotides: 5. The CDR3 sequence: CASRRDRAYGYTF. CDR3 sequence (DNA): TGTGCCAGTAGGCGAGACAGGGCCTATGGCTACACCTTC.

Only one count was recorded for this clone. The chain recombines TRBV23-1 with TRBJ1-4, with D perhaps TRBD1 (6 bases). TRBV23-1 is marked as an open reading frame, function uncertain. CDR3 size: 12 residues. Deletions cut 6 bases from V and 11 bases from J, with 13 bases between. The CDR3 loop is CASSQLTGKLFF. The CDR3 nucleotides read TGCGCCAGCAGCCAACTAACAGGGAAACTGTTTTTT.

The chain carries TRBV19 and TRBJ1-3; the D gene is possibly TRBD1 (6 bases). V was clipped by 6 bases and J by 0 bases, with 15 bases between them. CDR1 is LNHDA and CDR2 is SQIVND in the germline V gene (reference sequence). CDR3 length: 16 amino acids. This CDR3 is CASSRDRSRSGNTIYF. For the CDR3, the DNA is TGTGCCAGTAGCAGAGACAGGAGTCGCTCTGGAAACACCATATATTTT.

The chain is built from TRBV6-1 and TRBJ2-7; 8 nucleotides line up with TRBD1. Germline values: CDR1 MNHNS, CDR2 SASEGT. The CDR3 contains 14 residues. Trimming took 6 bases from V and 4 from J; bases not matched to a gene: 8. CDR3 bases: TGTGCCAGCAGGCAGGGGGCTTATATTTACGAGCAGTACTTC. Its protein is CASRQGAYIYEQYF.

The rearrangement joins TRBV7-2 to TRBJ1-2, with D unclear. Trimming pared 5 bases from V and 4 bases from J, leaving 8 bases between. Germline V lookup: CDR1 SGHTA, CDR2 FQGNSA. This CDR3 has 12 residues. In nucleotides, the CDR3 is TGTGCCAGCAGCCCAAGCCCCTATGGCTACACCTTC. It yields the protein CASSPSPYGYTF. Combining the CDR3 with reference TRBV7-2 and TRBJ1-2 gives the whole variable domain GAGVSQSPSNKVTEKGKDVELRCDPISGHTALYWYRQSLGQGLEFLIYFQGNSAPDKSGLPSDRFSAERTGGSVSTLTIQRTQQEDSAVYLCASSPSPYGYTFGSGTRLTVV.

The chain recombines TRBV6-5 with TRBJ1-2; D gene ambiguous. Trimming shortened V by 2 bases and J by 8 bases, and 15 bases separated the two germline ends. The CDR3 has 14 residues. The germline CDR1 and CDR2 sequences are MNHEY and SVGAGI. CDR3 nucleotide sequence: TGTGCCAGCAGTTACCCCGGGTCCCCGCGAGGCTACACCTTC. This gives the protein CASSYPGSPRGYTF.

J is TRBJ2-7 and V is TRBV9, with D possibly matching TRBD2 (6 bases). The germline V gene encodes CDR1 SGDLS and CDR2 YYNGEE. The V end was cut by 2 bases, the J end by 2 bases, with 11 bases between. This CDR3 has 14 residues. As DNA, the CDR3 is TGTGCCAGCAGCGTGGGAGGACCCACCTACGAGCAGTACTTC. Its translation is CASSVGGPTYEQYF.